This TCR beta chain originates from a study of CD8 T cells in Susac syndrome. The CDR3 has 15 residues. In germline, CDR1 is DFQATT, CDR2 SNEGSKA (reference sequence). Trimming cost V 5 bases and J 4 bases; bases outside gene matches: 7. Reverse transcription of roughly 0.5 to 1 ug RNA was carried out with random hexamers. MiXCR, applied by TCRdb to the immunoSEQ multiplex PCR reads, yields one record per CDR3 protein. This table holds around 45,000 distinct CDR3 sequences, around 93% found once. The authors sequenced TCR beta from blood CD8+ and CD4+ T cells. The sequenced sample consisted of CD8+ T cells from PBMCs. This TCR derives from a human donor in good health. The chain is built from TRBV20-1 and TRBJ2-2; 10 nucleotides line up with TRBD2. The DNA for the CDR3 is TGCAGTGCTCTCAGCGGGAGGGAATTCACCGGGGAGCTGTTTTTT. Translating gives CSALSGREFTGELFF.